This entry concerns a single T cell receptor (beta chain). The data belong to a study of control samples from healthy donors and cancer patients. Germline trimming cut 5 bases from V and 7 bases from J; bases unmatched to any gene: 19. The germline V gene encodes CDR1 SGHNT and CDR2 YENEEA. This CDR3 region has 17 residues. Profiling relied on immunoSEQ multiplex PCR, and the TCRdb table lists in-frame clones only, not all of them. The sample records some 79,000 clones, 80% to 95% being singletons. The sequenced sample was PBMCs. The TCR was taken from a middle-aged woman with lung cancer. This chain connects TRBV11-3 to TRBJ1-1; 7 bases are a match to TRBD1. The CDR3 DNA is TGTGCCAGCAGCCACTACACATGGACAGGTGAAAAACTTGAAGCTTTCTTT. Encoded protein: CASSHYTWTGEKLEAFF.